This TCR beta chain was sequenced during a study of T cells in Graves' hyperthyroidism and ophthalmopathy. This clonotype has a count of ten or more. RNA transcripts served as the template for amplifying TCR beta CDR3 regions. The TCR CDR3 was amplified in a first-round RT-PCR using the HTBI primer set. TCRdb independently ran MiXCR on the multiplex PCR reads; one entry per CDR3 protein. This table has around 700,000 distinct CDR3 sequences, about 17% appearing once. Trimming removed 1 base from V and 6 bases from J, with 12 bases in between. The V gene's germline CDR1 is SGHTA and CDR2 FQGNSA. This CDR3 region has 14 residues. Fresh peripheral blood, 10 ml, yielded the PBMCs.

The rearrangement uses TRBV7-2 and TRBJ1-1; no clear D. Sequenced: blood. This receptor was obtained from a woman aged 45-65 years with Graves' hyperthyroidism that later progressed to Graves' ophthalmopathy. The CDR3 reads CASSLGIEVAEAFF. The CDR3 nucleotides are TGTGCCAGCAGCTTAGGCATCGAAGTCGCTGAAGCTTTCTTT.